This TCR beta chain derives from a study of blood T cells in healthy people across ages. To note about this clonotype: The antigen remains undetermined.

Then a second PCR, running roughly 6 to 12 cycles, was carried out with a sample-barcoded 5' primer and a J-beta primer mix. TCRdb called the 5' RACE reads again in MiXCR, with one record for every CDR3 protein. The sample has over a million distinct CDR3 sequences, under 55% seen once; the top ten hold about 4.1%. The CDR3 has 17 residues. Germline V gene sequence: CDR1 MNHEY, CDR2 SVGEGT. V trimming: 2 bases; J trimming: 0 bases; junction bases outside the gene matches: 9. Study-level results: Roughly linearly, TCR beta diversity per million T cells fell as age increased. In the absence of known donor CMV status, changes in expanded clonotypes were possibly confounded. Unsorted PBMC material precluded a definitive naive versus antigen-experienced comparison.

The V gene is TRBV6-2 or TRBV6-3, the J gene TRBJ1-1, with 7 nucleotides matching TRBD1. The clonotype comes from a woman aged 18-29 years in good health. Sequenced material: blood. The CDR3 spells CASSYPLRQGLNTEAFF. The CDR3 DNA reads TGTGCCAGCAGTTACCCCCTCCGACAGGGATTGAACACTGAAGCTTTCTTT.